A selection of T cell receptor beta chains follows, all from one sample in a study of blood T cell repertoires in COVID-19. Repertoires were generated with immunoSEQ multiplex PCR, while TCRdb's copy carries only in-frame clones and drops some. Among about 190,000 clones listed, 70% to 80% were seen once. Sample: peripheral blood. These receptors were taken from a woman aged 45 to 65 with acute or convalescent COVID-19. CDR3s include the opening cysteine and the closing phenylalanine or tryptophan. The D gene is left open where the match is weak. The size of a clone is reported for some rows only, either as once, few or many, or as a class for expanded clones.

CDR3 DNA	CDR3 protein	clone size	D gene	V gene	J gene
TGTGCCTCCACCTCTGGGCGCCGTAGGGAGACCCAGTACTTC	CASTSGRRRETQYF	few	-	TRBV30	TRBJ2-5
TGTGCCAGCTCCCTCAACAGGGCCGGCACAGATACGCAGTATTTT	CASSLNRAGTDTQYF	-	-	TRBV18	TRBJ2-3
TGTGCCAGCAGCCTTTCAACAGGGATTTCCTACGAGCAGTACTTC	CASSLSTGISYEQYF	few	-	TRBV5-6	TRBJ2-7
TGTGCCAGCAGTTCCCCGCGTAACAATGAGCAGTTCTTC	CASSSPRNNEQFF	-	-	TRBV27	TRBJ2-1
TGTGCCAGCAGCACCCTGACAGGAGCATCCTATAATTCACCCCTCCACTTT	CASSTLTGASYNSPLHF	few	-	TRBV3-1/TRBV3-2	TRBJ1-6
TGTGCCAGCAGTTCCCCTTCCAGGGCAACTAATGAAAAACTGTTTTTT	CASSSPSRATNEKLFF	-	-	TRBV28	TRBJ1-4
TGTGCCACCAGCTCCCCAGGGGCCAAAAACATTCAGTACTTC	CATSSPGAKNIQYF	-	-	TRBV15	TRBJ2-4
TGTGCCAGCAGCCCGAGACTAGCGGTAGGGACAGATACGCAGTATTTT	CASSPRLAVGTDTQYF	-	TRBD2	TRBV7-9	TRBJ2-3
TGTGCCAGCTCACCGGACAGGGGGCGCATGGACAATGAGCAGTTCTTC	CASSPDRGRMDNEQFF	-	TRBD1	TRBV18	TRBJ2-1
TGTGCCAGCAAGGTAGCGGGGGGCCTGGGGGATGAGCAGTTCTTC	CASKVAGGLGDEQFF	-	TRBD2	TRBV4-2	TRBJ2-1
TGCAGCGTCCGACTGAGCCTCTATGGCTACACCTTC	CSVRLSLYGYTF	once	-	TRBV29-1	TRBJ1-2
TGTGCCAGCAGCTACGACAGGGGGGAGACCCAGTACTTC	CASSYDRGETQYF	-	TRBD1	TRBV12-3/TRBV12-4	TRBJ2-5
TGCGCCAGCAGCCGATTAAGCCCGGGGAATGAGCAGTTCTTC	CASSRLSPGNEQFF	once	-	TRBV4-1	TRBJ2-1
TGTGCCAGCAGCCGGGCGAACACCGGGGAGCTGTTTTTT	CASSRANTGELFF	-	-	TRBV2	TRBJ2-2
TGTGCCAGCAGCTTAGTTGGGGGAGGGACAAACACTGAAGCTTTCTTT	CASSLVGGGTNTEAFF	-	-	TRBV7-2	TRBJ1-1
TGTGCCAGCAGCGTAAAAACGGGGTCTGGGGCCAACGTCCTGACTTTC	CASSVKTGSGANVLTF	-	-	TRBV9	TRBJ2-6
TGTGCCAGCAGATCCCCCGGCAGGAACGAGCAGTACTTC	CASRSPGRNEQYF	-	-	TRBV28	TRBJ2-7
TGTGCCAGCAGGATGGACAGGGCTTTTAGCAATCAGCCCCAGCATTTT	CASRMDRAFSNQPQHF	few	TRBD1	TRBV28	TRBJ1-5
TGTGCCAGCAGCCTTAATAACCCACGTCGGGGAACCTACGAGCAGTACTTC	CASSLNNPRRGTYEQYF	-	-	TRBV7-2	TRBJ2-7
TGTGCCACCAGCTCCTCGACAGGGGGGTATGGCTACACCTTC	CATSSSTGGYGYTF	-	TRBD1	TRBV15	TRBJ1-2
TGTGCCAGCAGTGGGGGGGCTAACTATGGCTACACCTTC	CASSGGANYGYTF	-	-	TRBV28	TRBJ1-2
TGTGCCAGCAGCTTAGAAGTCGGCTATGGCTACACCTTC	CASSLEVGYGYTF	few	-	TRBV7-2	TRBJ1-2
TGTGCCAGCAGCCCCGGGACTAGCGGACTTGAGCAGTTCTTC	CASSPGTSGLEQFF	few	TRBD2	TRBV13	TRBJ2-1
TGTGCCAGCAGTGAATTGAGGGCATCCCGGAACACTGAAGCTTTCTTT	CASSELRASRNTEAFF	-	-	TRBV6-1	TRBJ1-1
TGTGCCAGTAGTCCCTCTACCGGGACAGGTCTGAACAGATATGGCTACACCTTC	CASSPSTGTGLNRYGYTF	-	TRBD1	TRBV19	TRBJ1-2
TGTGCCAGCTCACAGTACACAGGGGAGTCCTACGAGCAGTACTTC	CASSQYTGESYEQYF	-	TRBD1	TRBV18	TRBJ2-7
TGTGCCTGGGCCTTTAAGGGAGTTAAGAGAAACACCATATATTTT	CAWAFKGVKRNTIYF	-	-	TRBV30	TRBJ1-3
TGCGCCAGCAGCTTTACCGGGACAGGGTTTTCAGAGACCCAGTACTTC	CASSFTGTGFSETQYF	-	TRBD1	TRBV5-1	TRBJ2-5
TGTGCCAGCAGCTCGACAGGTAGCTCCTACAATGAGCAGTTCTTC	CASSSTGSSYNEQFF	-	-	TRBV5-5	TRBJ2-1
TGTGCCAGTAGAGACAGGGGATCCTACGAGCAGTACTTC	CASRDRGSYEQYF	-	TRBD1	TRBV19	TRBJ2-7
TGTGCCAGCAGCTTTTCGACTAGCGGGGCCACAGATACGCAGTATTTT	CASSFSTSGATDTQYF	-	TRBD2	TRBV5-4	TRBJ2-3